These T cell receptor beta chains were read from a single sample in a study of blood T cell repertoires in COVID-19. Some clones are missing from TCRdb's copy, which holds only in-frame ones; the method was immunoSEQ multiplex PCR. Among 81,000 or so clones listed, approximately 85% were seen once. The source material was peripheral blood. The receptors stem from a man aged 45-65 years with COVID-19, enrolled during active disease. CDR3s include the opening cysteine and the closing phenylalanine or tryptophan. The order of the fields is V gene, clone size, D gene, J gene, CDR3 protein, CDR3 DNA. A D gene is named only where the DNA matches it firmly. A clone size is listed for some rows: how often the clone was seen (once, few, many), or a class if it is expanded.

>TRBV19|-|-|TRBJ1-5
CASSPPNQPQHF
TGTGCCAGTAGTCCCCCGAATCAGCCCCAGCATTTT
>TRBV25-1|-|TRBD2|TRBJ2-1
CASRVAGSSYNEQFF
TGTGCCAGCAGGGTAGCGGGAAGCTCCTACAATGAGCAGTTCTTC
>TRBV6-2/TRBV6-3|-|TRBD2|TRBJ2-2
CASSSLGAGGLLNTGELFF
TGTGCCAGCAGTTCCCTAGGGGCGGGAGGCCTTTTGAACACCGGGGAGCTGTTTTTT
>TRBV4-3|-|TRBD1|TRBJ2-3
CASSQDLQGAIDTQYF
TGCGCCAGCAGCCAAGATCTGCAGGGGGCGATAGATACGCAGTATTTT
>TRBV19|once|-|TRBJ2-3
CASSHQFDTQYF
TGTGCCAGTAGCCACCAGTTCGATACGCAGTATTTT
>TRBV7-3|-|-|TRBJ2-2
CASSLAARGTGELFF
TGTGCCAGCAGCTTAGCGGCACGCGGCACCGGGGAGCTGTTTTTT
>TRBV24-1|-|-|TRBJ1-2
CATSEARGGGSGGYTF
TGTGCCACCAGTGAAGCCCGGGGGGGAGGTTCAGGTGGCTACACCTTC
>TRBV18|once|-|TRBJ2-2
CASSPSSQVAGELFF
TGTGCCAGCTCACCTAGTTCGCAGGTCGCCGGGGAGCTGTTTTTT
>TRBV4-2|-|TRBD2|TRBJ2-2
CASSQGLAGLTGELFF
TGTGCCAGCAGCCAAGGACTAGCGGGATTAACCGGGGAGCTGTTTTTT
>TRBV5-6|-|-|TRBJ2-6
CASSLRISGANVLTF
TGTGCCAGCAGCTTGCGTATCTCTGGGGCCAACGTCCTGACTTTC